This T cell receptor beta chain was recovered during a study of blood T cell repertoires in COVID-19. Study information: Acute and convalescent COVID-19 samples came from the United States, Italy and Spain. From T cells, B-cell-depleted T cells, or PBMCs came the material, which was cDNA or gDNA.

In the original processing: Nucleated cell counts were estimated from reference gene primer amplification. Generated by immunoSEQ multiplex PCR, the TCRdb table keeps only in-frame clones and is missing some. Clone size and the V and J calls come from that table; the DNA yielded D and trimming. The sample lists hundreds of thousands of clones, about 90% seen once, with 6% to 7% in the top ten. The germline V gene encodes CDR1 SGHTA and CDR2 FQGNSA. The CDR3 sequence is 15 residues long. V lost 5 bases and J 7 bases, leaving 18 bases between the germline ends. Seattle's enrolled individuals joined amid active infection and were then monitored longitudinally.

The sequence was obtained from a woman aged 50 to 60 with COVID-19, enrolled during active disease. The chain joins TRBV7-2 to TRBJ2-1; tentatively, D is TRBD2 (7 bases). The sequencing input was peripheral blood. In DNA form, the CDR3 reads TGTGCCAGCAGCCGGGGGGCGGGAGTTTATAATGAGCAGTTCTTC. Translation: CASSRGAGVYNEQFF.